The text below deals with one T cell receptor beta chain. No antigen is known for it. The CDR3 runs 16 residues. V lost 6 bases to trimming and J lost 5 bases; unmatched junction nucleotides: 6. CDR1 is KGHSH and CDR2 is LQKENI in the germline V gene. Of the isolated RNA, all was reverse transcribed, and so the sequenced material was expressed TCRB transcripts. TCRdb's table, derived via immunoSEQ multiplex PCR, lists solely in-frame clones and lacks some. The table records 300,000 to 350,000 clones, around 9.7% of them present only once. This sample stems from a study of beta chain features in type 1 diabetes. General study points: Cells with high TCR expression could be over-represented by cDNA sequencing. Lower insertion and higher deletion counts appeared at VDJ junctions in type 1 diabetes patients. Type 1 diabetes patients had TCRB CDR3s that were shorter (moderately but significantly so) in all four CD4+ subsets.

Input material: central memory CD4+ T cells from blood. The V call is TRBV18, the J call TRBJ2-1, with 14 bases matching TRBD2. The receptor was derived from a man aged 30 to 45 with type 1 diabetes. CDR3: CASSPPGLAGDNEQFF. The CDR3 DNA sequence: TGTGCCAGCTCCCCTCCGGGACTAGCGGGGGACAATGAGCAGTTCTTC.